Listed below are T cell receptor beta chains from one sample, sequenced in a study of blood T cell repertoires in COVID-19. Sequencing used immunoSEQ multiplex PCR; TCRdb keeps in-frame clones, though not all of them. The profile shows roughly 160,000 clones, roughly 86% of them singletons. Sequencing was done on a sample of peripheral blood. These receptors were obtained from an older woman who had recovered from COVID-19. The CDR3 runs from the conserved cysteine through the conserved F or W. D genes are given only for firm matches. Clone size is not always given. Where it is, it says once, few, many or a class for expanded clones.

abundance | d_gene | j_gene | v_gene | CDR3nt | CDR3aa
- | - | TRBJ1-5 | TRBV6-1 | TGTGCCAGCAGTGAAGCTTATGGGACACTTAGCAATCAGCCCCAGCATTTT | CASSEAYGTLSNQPQHF
once | TRBD1 | TRBJ1-2 | TRBV18 | TGTGCCAGCTCAGCCGGGACAGGGGGTTATGGCTACACCTTC | CASSAGTGGYGYTF
- | TRBD1 | TRBJ2-5 | TRBV5-5 | TGTGCCAGCAGCTGGACAGGGGGCGAGGAGACCCAGTACTTC | CASSWTGGEETQYF
- | TRBD1 | TRBJ1-5 | TRBV28 | TGTGCCAGCAGGACTGGACAGGGCTCTTTTCAGCCCCAGCATTTT | CASRTGQGSFQPQHF
- | - | TRBJ1-6 | TRBV7-9 | TGTGCCAGCAGCCGGTACTCCTATAATTCACCCCTCCACTTT | CASSRYSYNSPLHF
- | - | TRBJ2-1 | TRBV10-3 | TGTGCCACTAGTCAGGGTCTTAGGAGCTCCTACAATGAGCAGTTCTTC | CATSQGLRSSYNEQFF
- | - | TRBJ1-5 | TRBV12-2 | TGTGCAAGTCGCTTAGCGCCCCATTCCGAACAGGGAATTAGCAATCAGCCCCAGCATTTT | CASRLAPHSEQGISNQPQHF
- | - | TRBJ1-1 | TRBV28 | TGTGCCAGCAGTCCTTTCTCGGGGAGGGGCACTGAAGCTTTCTTT | CASSPFSGRGTEAFF
- | - | TRBJ1-6 | TRBV5-1 | TGCGCCAGCAGCCCTTCAGACACTTTCTATTCACCCCTCCACTTT | CASSPSDTFYSPLHF
once | TRBD2 | TRBJ2-1 | TRBV18 | TGTGCCAGCTCACCATCGGGAGGAAGAGAGCAGTTCTTC | CASSPSGGREQFF
- | - | TRBJ1-2 | TRBV18 | TGTGCCAGCTCACCCGAAGGGCAGGGTGCCTTCCGACGGGGCTACACCTTC | CASSPEGQGAFRRGYTF
- | - | TRBJ2-1 | TRBV9 | TGTGCCAGCAGCGTAGGCGGGACAGATTACAATGAGCAGTTCTTC | CASSVGGTDYNEQFF
once | - | TRBJ1-1 | TRBV5-1 | TGCGCCAGCAGGACGGGGGATCTGAACACTGAAGCTTTCTTT | CASRTGDLNTEAFF
- | - | TRBJ2-3 | TRBV5-1 | TGCGCCAGCAGCGTACAAGAAGATACGCAGTATTTT | CASSVQEDTQYF
many | TRBD1 | TRBJ1-3 | TRBV4-3 | TGCGCCAGCAGCCAACAGGGGGCCTCTGGAAACACCATATATTTT | CASSQQGASGNTIYF
- | TRBD1 | TRBJ2-3 | TRBV5-1 | TGCGCCAGCAGCCCGGGGGACAGGGATACGCAGTATTTT | CASSPGDRDTQYF
- | TRBD2 | TRBJ2-1 | TRBV24-1 | TGTGCCACCAGTTCGACTAGCGGGGGCGACAATGAGCAGTTCTTC | CATSSTSGGDNEQFF
- | - | TRBJ1-2 | TRBV9 | TGTGCCAGCAGCGTAGAGTCAGGGTCATATGGCTACACCTTC | CASSVESGSYGYTF
- | - | TRBJ2-7 | TRBV28 | TGTGCCAGCACAAACAGGGCCGAGCAGTACTTC | CASTNRAEQYF
- | TRBD1 | TRBJ1-1 | TRBV27 | TGTGCCAGCAATAGACAGGGAGGAACTGAAGCTTTCTTT | CASNRQGGTEAFF
few | - | TRBJ1-5 | TRBV27 | TGTGCCAGCAGTTTAGGCGGGACCCCGCGTCAGCCCCAGCATTTT | CASSLGGTPRQPQHF
- | TRBD1 | TRBJ1-2 | TRBV24-1 | TGTGCCACCAGTGATTCGACAGGGGCCCTATCCGGCTACACCTTC | CATSDSTGALSGYTF
- | TRBD2 | TRBJ2-7 | TRBV6-6 | TGTGCCAGCAGTCCCGATGGGAGGGGAATCTACGAGCAGTACTTC | CASSPDGRGIYEQYF
few | - | TRBJ1-5 | TRBV6-5 | TGTGCCAGCAGTTACTCGGCAGGCTACCATCAGCCCCAGCATTTT | CASSYSAGYHQPQHF
- | TRBD2 | TRBJ2-7 | TRBV5-1 | TGCGCCAGCAGCCCAGGGACTTTAGGGAGGGCCTCCTACGAGCAGTACTTC | CASSPGTLGRASYEQYF
- | TRBD2 | TRBJ2-3 | TRBV19 | TGTGCCAGCGCTTATTGGTCGGGAGGTGGGGGCACAGATACGCAGTATTTT | CASAYWSGGGGTDTQYF
- | - | TRBJ2-3 | TRBV5-1 | TGCGCCAGCAGCCCGAGCGGACCCACAGATACGCAGTATTTT | CASSPSGPTDTQYF
- | - | TRBJ2-7 | TRBV3-1/TRBV3-2 | TGTGCCAGCAGCCCCCGGCCAGGGGCCTACGAGCAGTACTTC | CASSPRPGAYEQYF
- | TRBD1 | TRBJ1-5 | TRBV5-8 | TGTGCCAGCAGCTGGGGACAGGAGCCCAATCAGCCCCAGCATTTT | CASSWGQEPNQPQHF